These 28 T cell receptor beta chains originate from one sample sequenced in a study of blood T cells in healthy people across ages. A second PCR, run for about 7 to 11 cycles, used a sample-barcoded 5' primer plus a J-beta primer mix. TCRdb redid the calling of the 5' RACE reads with MiXCR, one entry per CDR3 protein. In the table there are about 1.4 million distinct CDR3 sequences, 55% to 75% of which are singletons. Specimen: blood. These TCRs come from a young man in good health.

The J gene is TRBJ1-4, the V gene TRBV5-1; D perhaps matches TRBD1 (6 bases). The CDR3 sequence is 14 residues long. Germline-derived CDR1 and CDR2 are SGHRS and YFSETQ. V was shortened by 0 bases and J by 8 bases, with 11 bases between the two germline ends. DNA for the CDR3: TGCGCCAGCAGCTTGGGGGGACATACAGAAAAACTGTTTTTT. It is translated as CASSLGGHTEKLFF. Looking up the rest from reference TRBV5-1 and TRBJ1-4 gives the full variable domain: KAGVTQTPRYLIKTRGQQVTLSCSPISGHRSVSWYQQTPGQGLQFLFEYFSETQRNKGNFPGRFSGRQFSNSRSEMNVSTLELGDSALYLCASSLGGHTEKLFFGSGTQLSVL.

CDR3 residues: CASSGSEGGEQYF. The DNA of the CDR3 is TGCGCCAGCAGCGGGAGCGAGGGCGGCGAGCAGTACTTC. V and J are TRBV4-3 and TRBJ2-5; D might be TRBD2 (5 bases). The DNA end favors TRBJ2-7, so the J call may be wrong. CDR3 size: 13 residues. The germline V gene has CDR1 LGHNA and CDR2 YSLEER.

The CDR3 protein is CSVEASGETYEQYF. CDR3 nucleotide sequence: TGCAGCGTTGAAGCTAGCGGGGAGACCTACGAGCAGTACTTC. V gene TRBV29-1 combines with J gene TRBJ2-7; TRBD2 agrees at 9 bases. Germline V gene lookup returns CDR1 SQVTM and CDR2 ANQGSEA. The CDR3 is 14 amino acids. J lost 2 bases, V lost 1 base, and 3 bases had no gene match.

This CDR3 is CASSHYQGAMENEQFF. The CDR3 bases are TGTGCCAGCAGTCATTATCAGGGGGCAATGGAAAATGAGCAGTTCTTC. V is TRBV6-5 and J is TRBJ2-1; 8 bases fit TRBD1. Trimming cost V 5 bases and J 7 bases; bases outside gene matches: 13. Germline V gene sequence: CDR1 MNHEY, CDR2 SVGAGI. This CDR3 region has 16 residues.

This clonotype was counted between two and nine times. The chain carries TRBV12-3 or TRBV12-4 and TRBJ2-7; D not resolved. This CDR3 has 14 residues. Trimming took 3 bases from V and 0 from J, leaving 9 bases between them. The CDR3 protein is CASSFRSGSYEQYF. The CDR3 DNA sequence: TGTGCCAGCAGTTTCAGGTCTGGCTCCTACGAGCAGTACTTC.

The CDR3 is CASSQVGVGTDTQYF. The CDR3 DNA reads as TGTGCCAGCAGCCAAGTAGGGGTTGGCACAGATACGCAGTATTTT. This rearrangement joins TRBV14 to TRBJ2-3; D might be TRBD1 (5 bases). The CDR3 consists of 15 residues. Germline V lookup: CDR1 SGHDN, CDR2 FVKESK. Trimming removed 1 base at V and 1 base at J, with 9 bases between. Based on the CDR3 plus reference TRBV14 and TRBJ2-3, the full variable domain is EAGVTQFPSHSVIEKGQTVTLRCDPISGHDNLYWYRRVMGKEIKFLLHFVKESKQDESGMPNNRFLAERTGGTYSTLKVQPAELEDSGVYFCASSQVGVGTDTQYFGPGTRLTVL.

V is TRBV21-1 and J is TRBJ2-7; the D call TRBD1 from the table was never checked on the DNA. TRBV21-1 is a known pseudogene. The CDR3 extends over 17 amino acids. The CDR3 sequence is CASSIRDRVGPVSEQYF. The DNA for the CDR3 is TGTGCCAGCAGCATCCGGGACAGGGTAGGGCCGGTCTCCGAGCAGTACTTC.

The chain carries TRBV4-1 and TRBJ2-1; possibly TRBD1 for D (5 bases). The ends were cut back, 4 bases at V and 14 bases at J, with 21 bases in the middle. The CDR3 sequence is 14 residues long. Germline CDR1 MGHRA, CDR2 YSYEKL. The chain's CDR3 is CASSLVNGQGREFF. The CDR3 coding sequence is TGCGCCAGCAGCCTCGTAAACGGTCAGGGAAGGGAGTTCTTC.

This clonotype was observed once. The chain joins TRBV11-2 to TRBJ2-4, with a tentative D call TRBD2 (5 bases). V lost 3 bases and J lost 0, with 15 bases in between. The CDR3 consists of 17 residues. The germline gives CDR1 SGHAT, CDR2 FQNNGV. For the CDR3, the DNA is TGTGCCAGCAGCTTCGGACGGACTCACCTAGCCAAAAACATTCAGTACTTC. Its protein product is CASSFGRTHLAKNIQYF.

In this sample, this clonotype turned up a few times. The chain carries TRBV15 and TRBJ2-1; a weak D match, TRBD1 (6 bases). The germline V gene encodes CDR1 LNHNV and CDR2 YYDKDF (reference sequence). The CDR3 spans 11 residues. V was shortened by 1 base and J by 15 bases, with 10 bases between the two germline ends. The CDR3 sequence: CATSRGTVRFF. CDR3 nucleotides: TGTGCCACCAGCAGAGGGACAGTTCGGTTCTTC.

This sequence joins TRBV20-1 and TRBJ2-7; no reliable D call. CDR1 is DFQATT and CDR2 is SNEGSKA in the germline V gene (reference sequence). Trimming left V 4 bases short and J 2 bases short, with 15 bases between. CDR3 size: 14 residues. The CDR3 sequence is CSAKGPLSTYEQYF. Written as DNA, the CDR3 is TGCAGTGCTAAAGGGCCGTTAAGTACCTACGAGCAGTACTTC.

The genes are TRBV4-3 and TRBJ1-2, with D perhaps TRBD1 (6 bases). CDR3 length: 15 amino acids. V was pared by 0 bases and J by 3 bases, with 11 bases between. Germline CDR1 and CDR2: LGHNA and YSLEER. DNA for the CDR3: TGCGCCAGCAGCCAAGATTTACAGGGTTACTATGGCTACACCTTC. This encodes CASSQDLQGYYGYTF.

A few counts support this clonotype. The rearrangement joins TRBV18 to TRBJ2-6; D uncertain. Trimming removed 5 bases at V and 4 bases at J, with 6 bases between. The CDR3 covers 13 residues. Germline lookup yields CDR1 KGHSH and CDR2 LQKENI. DNA of the CDR3: TGTGCCAGCTCAATGGACGGGGCCAACGTCCTGACTTTC. Protein: CASSMDGANVLTF.

The chain couples TRBV6-1 to TRBJ2-3; D unresolved. The CDR3 length is 14 residues. Germline V gives CDR1 MNHNS, CDR2 SASEGT. Trimming stripped 8 bases from V and 0 bases from J, with 12 bases between. CDR3 residues: CASQDGPSTDTQYF. CDR3 sequence (DNA): TGTGCCAGCCAGGACGGGCCGAGCACAGATACGCAGTATTTT.

The chain uses TRBV7-9 and TRBJ1-1; D is undetermined. Germline CDR1 SEHNR, CDR2 FQNEAQ (reference sequence). The V end was cut by 3 bases, the J end by 7 bases, with 15 bases between. This CDR3 spans 14 amino acids. CDR3 residues: CASSFSSGFVEAFF. DNA for the CDR3: TGTGCCAGCAGCTTTTCGTCTGGGTTTGTTGAAGCTTTCTTT.

The chain is built from TRBV6-2 or TRBV6-3 and TRBJ2-1, with D possibly TRBD2 on 5 matching bases. V was pared by 5 bases and J by 0 bases, with 11 bases between. The CDR3 spans 15 residues. Per the germline V gene, CDR1 is MNHEY and CDR2 is SVGEGT. The CDR3 sequence: CASSVWRSSYNEQFF. The CDR3, as DNA: TGTGCCAGCAGTGTCTGGAGGAGCTCCTACAATGAGCAGTTCTTC.

The chain links TRBV15 to TRBJ1-6; D unresolved. Deletions cut 3 bases from V and 13 bases from J, with 10 bases between. This CDR3 spans 12 amino acids. The germline gives CDR1 LNHNV, CDR2 YYDKDF (reference sequence). The CDR3 loop reads CATSRSVSPLHF. The CDR3 nucleotides are TGTGCCACCAGCAGGAGCGTTTCTCCCCTCCACTTT.

CDR3 in DNA: TGCAGTGCTAGACCTCCTCTAGGGACCGGGGAGCTGTTTTTT. Translating gives CSARPPLGTGELFF. This chain connects TRBV20-1 to TRBJ2-2; D uncertain. This CDR3 has 14 amino acids. CDR1 is DFQATT and CDR2 is SNEGSKA in the germline V gene (reference sequence). V lost 2 bases, J lost 5 bases, and 12 bases lay in between.

There are a few counts of this clonotype. J is TRBJ1-2 and V is TRBV7-9; D gene ambiguous. CDR1 is SEHNR and CDR2 is FQNEAQ in the germline V gene (reference sequence). Between the trimmed V and J ends, which lost 5 bases and 3 bases, there was a span of 10 bases. The CDR3 sequence is 13 residues long. The CDR3 DNA reads TGTGCCAGCAGCCTTAGCAGAGACTATGGCTACACCTTC. This gives the protein CASSLSRDYGYTF.

This clonotype was seen more than once but under ten times. The CDR3 region is CSVEVPGAGEKLFF. Here the CDR3 DNA reads TGCAGCGTTGAAGTCCCAGGGGCGGGGGAAAAACTGTTTTTT. This chain connects TRBV29-1 to TRBJ1-4; maybe TRBD1 (6 bases). The CDR3 is 14 amino acids. Trimming stripped 1 base from V and 8 bases from J, with 14 bases between. CDR1 and CDR2 from the germline V gene are SQVTM and ANQGSEA.

On this clonotype itself: A read error may produce the germline difference seen at one junction end. The chain couples TRBV20-1 to TRBJ1-1; TRBD1 is a possible D gene (5 bases). This CDR3 has 12 residues. Germline CDR1 reads DFQATT; CDR2 reads SNEGSKA (reference sequence). CDR3 DNA sequence: TGTGGTGCAGGGCCCGATGACACTGAAGCTTTCTTT. Translated: CGAGPDDTEAFF.

In this sample, this clonotype turned up a few times. V usage is TRBV7-9 and J usage is TRBJ2-5, with D perhaps matching TRBD1 (6 bases). The V end was cut by 3 bases, the J end by 6 bases, with 17 bases between. CDR3 length: 15 residues. The germline CDR1 and CDR2 sequences are SEHNR and FQNEAQ (reference sequence). CDR3 region: CASSFGQREEKTQYF. CDR3 DNA sequence: TGTGCCAGCAGCTTCGGACAGAGAGAGGAAAAGACCCAGTACTTC.

The rearrangement joins TRBV9 to TRBJ2-3; D call uncertain. The length of the CDR3 is 12 residues. The V end was cut by 0 bases, the J end by 7 bases, with 6 bases between. Germline assignment: CDR1 SGDLS and CDR2 YYNGEE. The CDR3 protein is CASSVAENTQYF. The CDR3 DNA reads TGTGCCAGCAGCGTAGCCGAAAATACGCAGTATTTT.

The chain joins TRBV4-1 to TRBJ1-2; tentative D call: TRBD1 (5 bases). The CDR3 is 15 residues long. Germline V CDR1 and CDR2: MGHRA, YSYEKL. Between the trimmed V and J ends, which lost 0 bases and 4 bases, there was a span of 12 bases. CDR3 sequence reads: CASSQEAGLLYGYTF. The CDR3 DNA sequence: TGCGCCAGCAGCCAAGAGGCGGGGCTACTCTATGGCTACACCTTC.

The chain recombines TRBV2 with TRBJ2-3; D call uncertain. The CDR3 runs to 13 residues. Trimming removed 5 bases at V and 2 bases at J, with 8 bases between. From germline, CDR1 is SNHLY and CDR2 FYNNEI. The CDR3 sequence: CASSPEITDTQYF. CDR3 bases: TGTGCCAGCAGTCCGGAAATCACAGATACGCAGTATTTT. The complete variable domain, with remaining parts taken from reference TRBV2 and TRBJ2-3, reads EPEVTQTPSHQVTQMGQEVILRCVPISNHLYFYWYRQILGQKVEFLVSFYNNEISEKSEIFDDQFSVERPDGSNFTLKIRSTKLEDSAMYFCASSPEITDTQYFGPGTRLTVL.

This clonotype appeared many times. This chain uses TRBV20-1 with TRBJ2-5; no clear D. Trimming left V 4 bases short and J 5 bases short, with 8 bases between. Germline CDR1 reads DFQATT; CDR2 reads SNEGSKA (reference sequence). The CDR3 is made up of 11 amino acids. CDR3 in amino acids: CSAILSETQYF. CDR3 sequence (DNA): TGCAGTGCTATTTTGTCGGAGACCCAGTACTTC.

V and J are TRBV24-1 and TRBJ2-3; D is possibly TRBD1 or TRBD2 (5 bases each). Trimming took 0 bases from V and 3 from J, leaving 12 bases between them. This CDR3 has 16 residues. The V gene's germline CDR1 is KGHDR and CDR2 SFDVKD. The CDR3 bases are TGTGCCACCAGTGATTTGCCAGGTGGGGGAACAGATACGCAGTATTTT. Translating gives CATSDLPGGGTDTQYF.

The CDR3 region has the DNA TGCGCCAGCAGCCAAGAGCCCAGGGGGCAGGGGGGCTACACCTTC. Encoded protein: CASSQEPRGQGGYTF. J is TRBJ1-2 and V is TRBV4-3; 8 bases map to TRBD1. V lost 0 bases to trimming and J lost 8 bases; unmatched junction nucleotides: 8. The CDR3 has 15 residues. The germline V gene has CDR1 LGHNA and CDR2 YSLEER.